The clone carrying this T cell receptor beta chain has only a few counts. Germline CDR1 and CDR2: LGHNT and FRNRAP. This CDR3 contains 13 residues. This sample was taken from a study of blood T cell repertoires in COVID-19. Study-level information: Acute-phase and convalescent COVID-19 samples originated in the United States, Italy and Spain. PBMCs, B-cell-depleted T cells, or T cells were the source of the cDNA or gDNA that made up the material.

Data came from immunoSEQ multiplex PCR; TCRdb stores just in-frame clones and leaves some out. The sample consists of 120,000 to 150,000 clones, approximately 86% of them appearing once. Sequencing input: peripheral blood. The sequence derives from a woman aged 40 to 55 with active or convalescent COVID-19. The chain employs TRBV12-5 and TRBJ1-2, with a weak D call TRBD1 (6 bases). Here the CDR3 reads CASSGGGGYGYTF. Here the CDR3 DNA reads TGTGCCTCTAGCGGGGGCGGAGGCTATGGCTACACCTTC.